What follows describes a single T cell receptor (beta chain). Since the library was made to target alpha chains, this beta chain is a stray read and its abundance is not meaningful. This entry belongs to a study of spatial heterogeneity in lung cancer. TCRdb re-derived calls from the 5' RACE reads in MiXCR, one entry per CDR3 protein. This sample carries about 830 distinct CDR3 sequences, around a sixth of them seen once, and the ten largest clones take about 17%. From germline, CDR1 is SQVTM and CDR2 ANQGSEA. Trimming stripped 7 bases from V and 1 base from J, with 16 bases between. The CDR3 consists of 15 residues. Time point defined: sample taken at primary tumor resection. Whole RNA, isolated from tumor, nontumor lung or frozen PBMC, was sequenced without prior sorting.

The sample in question was normal lung tissue next to the tumor, obtained at surgery. This TCR was sampled from a male donor with early-stage non-small cell lung cancer. This chain links TRBV29-1 with TRBJ2-2; tentatively, D is TRBD1 (7 bases). The CDR3 coding sequence is TGCAGCGCTGGGGGCGGGACAGAGAACACCGGGGAGCTGTTTTTT. Residues: CSAGGGTENTGELFF.